The T cell receptor beta chain described here comes from a study of cytomegalovirus exposure and HLA in healthy donors (dated by TCRdb to about 2017). Regarding the complete study: An earlier analysis of roughly 570 of the donors reported 250 to 350 Gb of sequence data and 117 million unique TCR beta sequences obtained from some 170 million T cells. Around 320 gigabases of sequencing data and approximately 85 million unique TCR sequences were included in an early release covering around 600 HLA-typed donors. Of the 398 genotyped donors, roughly 80% fell in the genetic ancestry cluster associated with self-reported Caucasian donors. The study was designed to test whether signatures of past pathogen exposure could be identified by cataloging public T cell receptors. Using immunosequencing, the study profiled T cell repertoires from around 670 subjects and related those repertoires to cytomegalovirus serostatus. A separate validation cohort of some 130 different subjects was used in addition to the roughly 700-subject first cohort. To predict cytomegalovirus infection status, the study brought together high-throughput TCR immunosequencing, statistical association of individual TCRs with disease status, and machine learning. To study patterns of TCR occurrence, a later analysis re-analyzed previously published TCR beta repertoires from around 660 donors and added high-resolution HLA genotyping. Rather than drawing on any new phenotypic data, the later analysis identified candidate immune exposures from TCR beta sequences and the way those sequences occurred across donors. An earlier analysis of several hundred of the donors applied high-throughput TCR beta sequencing to assess whether each TCR beta V gene segment acted as functional or pseudogenic. Donor age, sex, ethnicity and CMV serostatus were collected together with the repertoire data. Genome-wide SNP genotypes for about 60% of the roughly 670 donors were used in a later genetic analysis, which treated that subset as a discovery cohort. Every discovery cohort repertoire had been produced on one sequencing platform. HLA typing included class I and class II loci at four-digit resolution. The number of donors typed differed by locus, with 629-630 for A, B, C, DRB1 and DQB1, around 500 for DQA1, 600 to 610 for DPA1, and around 450 for DPB1. About five DR-DQ haplotypes were treated as single units for association and clustering because of strong linkage in the cohort. Across about 380 genotyped donors of the cohort, an average of approximately 220,000 unique TCR beta nucleotide sequences per donor were sequenced, and roughly 20% of those sequences were non-productive.

What the research found in general, with its limitations: In both the original and validation cohorts, the classifier was reported to diagnose cytomegalovirus status with high specificity and sensitivity. Strong co-occurrence of HLA alleles, especially DR and DQ, made assigning TCR associations to individual alleles difficult. The study gave a list of under 200 TCR beta chains associated with cytomegalovirus. A further reported finding was that TCR beta sequences accurately predicted the HLA-A and HLA-B alleles for most subjects in the first cohort. V-gene and J-gene trimming of TCR beta chains was associated with a missense DCLRE1C variant in a later genetic analysis, and the association was replicated in an independent cohort. In a later analysis, the rate of TCR association differed among HLA loci, with DRB1 alleles having the most associated TCRs and HLA-C alleles having the fewest. In vitro tests confirmed that a few of the cytomegalovirus-associated TCR beta chains recognize cytomegalovirus antigens. In an earlier analysis of approximately 590 of the donors, most TCR beta V segments appeared in productive rearrangements about 87% or about 30% of the time, broadly matching IMGT annotations. Because the 87-base-pair reads could not distinguish some IMGT-functional V segments, including TRBV6-2 and TRBV6-3, those segments were excluded. The authors suggested that the approach could potentially be extended to other disease states and immunological phenotypes. In a later analysis, HLA-associated TCR beta chains showed more clonal expansion and lower generation probabilities than non-associated chains that were equally common. Over 15 rarely observed V segments, including chromosome 9 orphons, were excluded from the earlier analysis of some 590 of the donors because counts were too low. A cluster of highly shared sequence variants was judged likely to represent a technical artifact of the sequencing pipeline. Compared with the roughly 720-donor mean, donors in an Asian-associated ancestry cluster had fewer N-insertions in productive TCRs, according to a later genetic analysis. A later analysis reported that several top co-occurrence clusters appeared linked to parvovirus B19, influenza, CMV and Epstein-Barr virus. According to a later analysis, most CMV-associated TCR beta chains appeared to be HLA-restricted, and the HLA associations seemed to be driven largely by CMV exposure. Sequencing depth was assumed to be roughly uniform across donors in the presence/absence analyses, though that assumption may not hold. While some public TCRs were present in many individuals, most TCR sequences turned up only very rarely across donors. Immune exposure information for the cohort was limited to CMV serostatus. The cohort was sequenced for TCR beta chains only, and without alpha or paired-chain data the features that could be detected were limited. Specific HLA alleles were associated with over 15,000 TCR beta sequences at a false discovery rate of 0.05 in a later analysis. Linkage disequilibrium might explain the correlated functional status among segregating V segments, but an unknown experimental factor could not be ruled out. HLA typing was unavailable for some donors at each locus, so association tests used only the typed subset.

Counted from cysteine to phenylalanine, this CDR3 has 16 amino acids. CDR3 DNA is the only sequence kept; it has 48 bases, read in frame from the first base. Reading the germline V gene (reference sequence) gives CDR1 LNHNV and CDR2 YYDKDF. The germline V end is reduced by 5 bases and the J end by 3 bases; junction bases left unmatched: 8. In total, 630 or so healthy bone marrow donors made up the cohort. At the time of sampling, every cohort member was nominally healthy, though immune exposures that went unrecorded were likely present. The donor was CMV seronegative and was included in the group of a few hundred seronegative cohort members. A peripheral blood sample was collected from each donor, and TCR beta sequencing was performed on peripheral blood mononuclear cells. The Qiagen DNeasy Blood Extraction Kit was used to extract genomic DNA from the blood cell samples. For this clone: There is no known antigen for this receptor. Base qualities are not at hand, and no much larger clone is one base apart.

Libraries were prepared through the immunoSEQ multiplex PCR assay. For the multiplex PCR, a mixture combining 60 forward primers for TCR Vbeta segments and 13 reverse primers for TCR Jbeta segments was used. The CDR3 region of rearranged TCR beta genes was amplified from genomic DNA by a multiplex PCR assay. The amplified TCR beta libraries were sequenced on the Illumina HiSeq System as 87-base-pair reads. For the original study's pipeline: A later analysis tallied 80 million to 95 million unique TCR beta chains across the 666 repertoires, and around 10 million of those chains were shared by two or more donors. To remove PCR and sequencing errors, raw reads were error-corrected and collapsed into unique sequences using a nearest-neighbor algorithm that merged closely related sequences. V, D and J gene segments were assigned by aligning CDR3 sequences to IMGT reference sequences. For a sequence to be retained, a match of at least six nucleotides was required to both a V gene segment and a J gene segment. Rearrangements were called productive when the CDR3 lacked stop codons and stayed in frame with V and J; all others were non-productive. Following IMGT convention, CDR3 was defined as the stretch from the second conserved V-encoded cysteine up to the conserved J-encoded phenylalanine. The earlier analysis of around 640 of the donors excluded sequences that lacked an unambiguous match to a single V gene segment. An earlier analysis of fewer than 650 of the donors classified V segments as functional when productive rearrangements were above 56.7% and as segregating when the standard deviation between donors was above 5%. To diagnose cytomegalovirus status from the catalog of TCR beta chain sequences, a statistical classification framework was built. V and J gene assignment, in a later analysis, came from comparing TCR nucleotide sequences with IMGT/GENE-DB human TR gene sequences. A later analysis assigned CDR3 sequences and most-parsimonious VDJ recombination scenarios with the TCRdist pipeline. A later analysis defined each TCR beta chain by its CDR3 amino acid sequence plus V-gene family, and excluded reads lacking a unique V-gene family. A later analysis removed 592 highly shared, low-generation-probability nucleotide sequences to deal with suspected cross-contamination and a sequencing artifact. In a later analysis, a clonal expansion index for each public chain was calculated from normalized within-repertoire ranks of inferred template counts. In a later analysis, generation probabilities were computed with a VDJ recombination model fitted to out-of-frame rearrangements, and the resulting probabilities were checked against IGoR. In a later analysis, hypergeometric tests were used to score TCR-TCR, TCR-HLA and TCR-CMV co-occurrence, with a repertoire-size bias correction applied to TCR pairs. False discovery rates were estimated in a later analysis by permuting HLA or CMV assignments 20 times. In a later analysis, co-occurring TCRs were grouped using DBSCAN, with TCRdist sequence similarity added in when clustering inside HLA-allele-positive subsets. Repertoires with fewer than 30,000 or more than 120,000 public chains were left out of co-occurrence clustering, as were four to six repertoires with anomalous nucleotide sharing. TCRdb limited this immuneACCESS table to in-frame rearrangements with V and J called. A share of clones is missing; checked studies link under half to unresolved V genes, and the rest is unexplained. That table supplies the V and J calls and clone size; D and trimming were determined from the DNA. For this sample there are approximately 100,000 clones; about 79% appear just once. In total, the top ten clones hold 1.2% of the sample.

The receptor was isolated from a young woman in good health and CMV-seronegative. The sample was PBMCs. Rearrangement joined TRBV15 to TRBJ2-3; a stretch of 10 junction bases matches TRBD2. The sequence in DNA is TGTGCCACCAGCCCGGGACTAGCGTTTAAAACAGATACGCAGTATTTT. This is translated as CATSPGLAFKTDTQYF.